These 5 T cell receptor beta chains share one sample of origin, sequenced in a study of cytomegalovirus exposure and HLA in healthy donors. Vbeta (60) and Jbeta (13) primers were used in the PCR. Profiled with immunoSEQ multiplex PCR; TCRdb holds only in-frame clones, not every one. The sample includes about 160,000 clones, 70% to 80% of them seen just once. The material sequenced was PBMCs. These receptors originate from a man in his forties or fifties in good health and CMV-seropositive.

This chain joins TRBV30 and TRBJ2-5, with 12 nucleotides matching TRBD2. This CDR3 region has 15 residues. CDR1 and CDR2 from the germline V gene are GTSNPN and SVGIG (reference sequence). J lost 2 bases, V lost 3 bases, and 4 bases had no gene match. The CDR3 here is CAWRTGTSGQETQYF. The DNA of the CDR3 is TGTGCCTGGAGAACAGGGACTAGCGGGCAAGAGACCCAGTACTTC.

CDR3 residues: CASSVGVAGGYEQYF. The CDR3 DNA reads as TGTGCCAGCAGCGTAGGGGTAGCGGGGGGCTACGAGCAGTACTTC. The chain employs TRBV9 and TRBJ2-7; 10 bases map to TRBD2. Germline CDR1 is SGDLS and CDR2 is YYNGEE. J gave up 3 bases and V 0 bases, and 3 bases lay outside the gene matches. CDR3 size: 15 residues.

The V call is TRBV5-4, the J call TRBJ1-1; D is unresolved. Germline V gene sequence: CDR1 SGHNT, CDR2 YYREEE (reference sequence). V dropped 0 bases and J dropped 0 bases, with 9 bases sitting between them. The CDR3 consists of 15 residues. The DNA of the CDR3 is TGTGCCAGCAGCTTGGCCGGGGAGTTGAACACTGAAGCTTTCTTT. Translating it yields CASSLAGELNTEAFF.

The chain combines TRBV19 with TRBJ1-1; possible D gene TRBD1, 6 bases. There are 14 residues in the CDR3. Trimming left V 4 bases short and J 0 bases short, with 9 bases between. Germline lookup yields CDR1 LNHDA and CDR2 SQIVND (reference sequence). DNA of the CDR3: TGTGCCAGTAGTAACGGACAGTTGAACACTGAAGCTTTCTTT. It is translated as CASSNGQLNTEAFF.

J is TRBJ1-5 and V is TRBV28; tentative D call: TRBD1 (6 bases). The CDR3 runs to 14 residues. The germline gives CDR1 MDHEN, CDR2 SYDVKM. Trimming left V 5 bases short and J 5 bases short, with 13 bases between. This CDR3 reads CASSPHRDDQPQHF. Written as DNA, the CDR3 is TGTGCCAGCAGTCCACACAGGGACGATCAGCCCCAGCATTTT.